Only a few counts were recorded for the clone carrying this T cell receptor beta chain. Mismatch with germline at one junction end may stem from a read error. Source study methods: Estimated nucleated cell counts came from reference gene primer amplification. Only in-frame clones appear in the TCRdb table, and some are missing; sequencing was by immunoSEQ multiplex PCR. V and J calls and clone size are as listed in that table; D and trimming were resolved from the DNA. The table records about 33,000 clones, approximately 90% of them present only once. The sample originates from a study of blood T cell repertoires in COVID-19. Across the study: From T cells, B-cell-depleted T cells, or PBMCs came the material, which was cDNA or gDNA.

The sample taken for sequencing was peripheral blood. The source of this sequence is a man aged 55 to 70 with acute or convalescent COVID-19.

This CDR3 is CASREGLALYNEQFF. The CDR3 nucleotides read TGTGCCAGCAGGGAAGGACTAGCGCTCTACAATGAGCAGTTCTTC. The rearrangement uses TRBV2 and TRBJ2-1; 9 positions agree with TRBD2. The germline gives CDR1 SNHLY, CDR2 FYNNEI. The CDR3 has 15 amino acids.